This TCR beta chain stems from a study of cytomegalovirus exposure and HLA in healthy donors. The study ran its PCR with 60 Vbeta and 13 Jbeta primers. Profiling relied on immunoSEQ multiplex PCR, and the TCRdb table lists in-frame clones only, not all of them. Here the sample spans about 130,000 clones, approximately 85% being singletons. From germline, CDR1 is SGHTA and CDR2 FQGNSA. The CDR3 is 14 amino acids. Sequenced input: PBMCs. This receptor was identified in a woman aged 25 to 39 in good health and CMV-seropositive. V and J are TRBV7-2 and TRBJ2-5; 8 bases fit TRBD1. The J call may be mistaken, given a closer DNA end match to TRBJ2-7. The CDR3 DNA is TGTGCCAGCAGTTGGACGGGGACAGGCAGCGAGCAGTACTTC. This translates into CASSWTGTGSEQYF.